The present entry profiles one T cell receptor beta chain with its context. Antigen specificity is unknown. Sequencing used immunoSEQ multiplex PCR; TCRdb keeps in-frame clones, though not all of them. The data contain more than 60,000 clones, around 96% of them singletons. This sample stems from a study of siplizumab effects on memory and regulatory T cells. Overall study results and limits: Proliferating Tregs' suppressive function in siplizumab cultures went unconfirmed.

Germline lookup yields CDR1 MGHRA and CDR2 YSYEKL. The germline V and J ends were trimmed by 1 base and 4 bases, with 7 bases remaining between them. CDR3 length: 13 amino acids. The rearrangement joins TRBV4-1 to TRBJ1-1; D is uncertain. The source is a human donor in good health. The specimen sequenced was naive CD8+ T cells sorted from blood. In nucleotides, the CDR3 is TGCGCCAGCAGCCAAGGGGGAGCCACTGAAGCTTTCTTT. Protein product: CASSQGGATEAFF.